The rows below give T cell receptor beta chains drawn from one sample of a study of CD8 T cells in ankylosing spondylitis. TCRdb recomputed calls from the 5' RACE reads with MiXCR, one row per CDR3 protein. The sample contains about 200,000 distinct CDR3 sequences, roughly 24% of which appear only once. The sequencing sample was made of blood, either unsorted or a sorted T cell fraction (not recorded which). All receptors come from a male donor with ankylosing spondylitis or in good health (not recorded which). Both conserved end residues are part of each CDR3. A D gene is named only where the DNA matches it firmly. Clone size is stated in some rows and not others, as once, few, many or a class when expanded.

>TRBV20-1|12|few|TRBJ2-7|.
CSARVIGMEQYF
TGCAGTGCTAGAGTTATCGGAATGGAGCAGTACTTC
>TRBV5-5|16|many|TRBJ2-3|TRBD2
CASSLMAGGFADTQYF
TGTGCCAGCAGCTTAATGGCGGGAGGTTTCGCAGATACGCAGTATTTT
>TRBV20-1|13|few|TRBJ2-5|TRBD2
CSAAGTSGETQYF
TGCAGTGCAGCCGGGACTAGCGGGGAGACCCAGTACTTC
>TRBV5-1|15|many|TRBJ1-3|.
CASSLESASGNTIYF
TGCGCCAGCAGCTTGGAGTCCGCCTCTGGAAACACCATATATTTT
>TRBV20-1|14|many|TRBJ2-5|.
CSAREFYSQETQYF
TGCAGTGCTAGAGAGTTTTACAGCCAAGAGACCCAGTACTTC
>TRBV5-1|16|many|TRBJ2-5|.
CASSQGGTSGEETQYF
TGCGCCAGCAGCCAGGGGGGCACCTCGGGGGAGGAGACCCAGTACTTC
>TRBV6-2/TRBV6-3|17|.|TRBJ1-1|TRBD1
CASSYKGFGTVNTEAFF
TGTGCCAGCAGTTACAAAGGTTTCGGGACAGTTAACACTGAAGCTTTCTTT
>TRBV5-8|15|many|TRBJ2-1|.
CASSWPGLQMNEQFF
TGTGCCAGCAGCTGGCCCGGACTGCAGATGAATGAGCAGTTCTTC
>TRBV11-2|21|many|TRBJ2-2|TRBD1
CASSLEAGGTGGPRNTGELFF
TGTGCCAGCAGCTTAGAGGCAGGCGGGACAGGGGGCCCGAGGAACACCGGGGAGCTGTTTTTT
>TRBV7-8|14|many|TRBJ1-5|.
CASSLAGGYQPQHF
TGTGCCAGCAGCTTAGCGGGCGGCTATCAGCCCCAGCATTTT
>TRBV7-2|15|.|TRBJ1-6|TRBD1
CASSLGTGVNSPLHF
TGTGCCAGCAGCTTAGGGACAGGCGTCAATTCACCCCTCCACTTT